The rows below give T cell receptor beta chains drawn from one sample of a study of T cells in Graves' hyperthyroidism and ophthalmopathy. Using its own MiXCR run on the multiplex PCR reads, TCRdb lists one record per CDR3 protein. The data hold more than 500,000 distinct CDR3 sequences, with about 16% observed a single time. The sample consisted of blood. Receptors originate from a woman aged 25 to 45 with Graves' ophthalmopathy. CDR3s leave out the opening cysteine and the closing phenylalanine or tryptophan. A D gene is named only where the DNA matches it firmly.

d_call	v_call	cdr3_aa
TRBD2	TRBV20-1	SANAGGSEQY
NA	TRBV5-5	ASSLDTTNTEAF
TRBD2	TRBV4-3	ASSQDWDYAYNEQF
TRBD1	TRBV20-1	SALSGTGRETQY
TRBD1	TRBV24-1	ATSDTPGQGNTEAF
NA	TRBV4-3	ASSQNTGPGELF
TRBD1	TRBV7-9	ASTRSGTDNQPQH
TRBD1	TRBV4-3	ASSQSGTGISYEQY
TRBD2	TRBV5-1	ASSKKLAGSTDTQY
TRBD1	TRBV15	ATSRERGQADTQY